A selection of T cell receptor beta chains follows, all from one sample in a study of T cells in Graves' hyperthyroidism and ophthalmopathy. TCRdb reprocessed the multiplex PCR reads with MiXCR, giving one entry per CDR3 protein. Among a few hundred thousand distinct CDR3 sequences listed, roughly 16% were seen once. Sequencing input: blood. Source of these receptors: a woman aged 40-49 years with Graves' ophthalmopathy. The CDR3 runs from the conserved cysteine through the conserved F or W. A D gene is named only where the DNA matches it firmly. Some rows mark clone size as missing; the rest say once, few, many or name a class of expanded clone.

size	D	V	J	CDR3	DNA
many	NA	TRBV7-9	TRBJ2-1	CASSLVVGGSYNEQFF	TGTGCCAGCAGCTTAGTTGTGGGAGGCTCCTACAATGAGCAGTTCTTC
few	TRBD2	TRBV7-9	TRBJ2-1	CASSSRGGGGSYNEQFF	TGTGCCAGCAGCTCGCGGGGCGGGGGGGGGTCCTACAATGAGCAGTTCTTC
few	NA	TRBV20-1	TRBJ1-4	CSARGFEKLFF	TGCAGTGCTAGAGGGTTTGAAAAACTGTTTTTT
NA	NA	TRBV20-1	TRBJ2-1	CSGFNPSSYNEQFF	TGCAGTGGTTTTAATCCGAGCTCCTACAATGAGCAGTTCTTC
many	NA	TRBV29-1	TRBJ1-1	CSVEAAFRNTEAFF	TGCAGCGTTGAAGCAGCCTTTAGGAACACTGAAGCTTTCTTT
many	NA	TRBV7-9	TRBJ2-1	CASSDGTLWDEQFF	TGTGCCAGCAGCGACGGGACTCTCTGGGATGAGCAGTTCTTC
few	TRBD2	TRBV6-1	TRBJ2-3	CASSEKASGTDTQYF	TGTGCCAGCAGTGAAAAGGCTAGCGGGACAGATACGCAGTATTTT
many	TRBD2	TRBV10-1	TRBJ2-1	CASSEDVLAGNNEQFF	TGCGCCAGCAGTGAAGATGTCCTAGCGGGTAACAATGAGCAGTTCTTC
NA	NA	TRBV6-9	TRBJ1-4	CASSSSGQYEKLFF	TGTGCCAGCAGTTCATCGGGACAATATGAAAAACTGTTTTTT
few	NA	TRBV18	TRBJ1-4	CASSSRAGAGEKLFF	TGTGCCAGCTCGTCCAGAGCCGGGGCAGGGGAAAAACTGTTTTTT
NA	TRBD2	TRBV12-3/TRBV12-4	TRBJ2-1	CASSILAGGSYNEQFF	TGTGCCAGCAGTATACTAGCGGGAGGGTCCTACAATGAGCAGTTCTTC
NA	TRBD2	TRBV5-1	TRBJ2-5	CASSLTVAGDLETQYF	TGCGCCAGCAGCTTGACGGTAGCGGGAGATTTGGAGACCCAGTACTTC
many	NA	TRBV3-1	TRBJ1-2	CASSQSGSNYGYTF	TGTGCCAGCAGCCAATCAGGGTCTAACTATGGCTACACCTTC
many	TRBD2	TRBV3-1	TRBJ2-5	CASSLRETPETQYF	TGTGCCAGCAGCCTGCGGGAGACCCCAGAGACCCAGTACTTC
many	NA	TRBV6-4	TRBJ1-1	CASSPQGGGGTEAFF	TGTGCCAGCAGTCCCCAGGGCGGAGGGGGCACTGAAGCTTTCTTT